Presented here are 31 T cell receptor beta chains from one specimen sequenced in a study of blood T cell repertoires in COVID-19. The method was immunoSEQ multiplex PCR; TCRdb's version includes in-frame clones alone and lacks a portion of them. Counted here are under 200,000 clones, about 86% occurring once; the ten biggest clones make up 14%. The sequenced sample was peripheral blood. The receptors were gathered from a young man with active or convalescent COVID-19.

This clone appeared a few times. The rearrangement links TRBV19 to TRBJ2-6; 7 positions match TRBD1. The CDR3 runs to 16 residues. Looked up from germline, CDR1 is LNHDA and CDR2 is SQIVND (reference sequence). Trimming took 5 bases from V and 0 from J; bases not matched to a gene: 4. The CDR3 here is CASSSDRSSGANVLTF. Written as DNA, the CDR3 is TGTGCCAGTAGTTCGGACAGGTCCTCTGGGGCCAACGTCCTGACTTTC. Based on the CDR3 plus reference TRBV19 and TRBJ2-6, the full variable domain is DGGITQSPKYLFRKEGQNVTLSCEQNLNHDAMYWYRQDPGQGLRLIYYSQIVNDFQKGDIAEGYSVSREKKESFPLTVTSAQKNPTAFYLCASSSDRSSGANVLTFGAGSRLTVL.

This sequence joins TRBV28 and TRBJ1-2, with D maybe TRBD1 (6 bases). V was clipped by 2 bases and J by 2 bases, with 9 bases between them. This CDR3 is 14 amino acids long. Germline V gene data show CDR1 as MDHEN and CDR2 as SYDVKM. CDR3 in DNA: TGTGCCAGCAGTTTAGAGAGGGGGAACTATGGCTACACCTTC. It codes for CASSLERGNYGYTF.

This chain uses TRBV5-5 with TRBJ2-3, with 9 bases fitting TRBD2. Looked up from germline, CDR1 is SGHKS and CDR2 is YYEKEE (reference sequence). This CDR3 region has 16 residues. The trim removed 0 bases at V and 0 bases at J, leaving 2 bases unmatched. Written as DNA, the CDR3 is TGTGCCAGCAGCTTGGTCCTAGCGGGAAGCACAGATACGCAGTATTTT. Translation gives CASSLVLAGSTDTQYF.

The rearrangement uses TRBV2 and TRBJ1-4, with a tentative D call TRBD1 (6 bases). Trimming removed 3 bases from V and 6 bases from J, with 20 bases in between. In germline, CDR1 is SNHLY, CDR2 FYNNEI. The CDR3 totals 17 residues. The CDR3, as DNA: TGTGCCAGCAGTGAGGCCCGACAGGTTGTGGGGGATGAAAAACTGTTTTTT. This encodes CASSEARQVVGDEKLFF.

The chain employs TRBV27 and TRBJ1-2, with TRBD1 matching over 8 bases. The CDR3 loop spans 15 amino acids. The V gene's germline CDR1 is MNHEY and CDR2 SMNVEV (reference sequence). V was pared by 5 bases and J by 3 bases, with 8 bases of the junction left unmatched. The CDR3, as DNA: TGTGCCAGCAGTAGCAGGACAGGGATCCACTATGGCTACACCTTC. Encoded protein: CASSSRTGIHYGYTF.

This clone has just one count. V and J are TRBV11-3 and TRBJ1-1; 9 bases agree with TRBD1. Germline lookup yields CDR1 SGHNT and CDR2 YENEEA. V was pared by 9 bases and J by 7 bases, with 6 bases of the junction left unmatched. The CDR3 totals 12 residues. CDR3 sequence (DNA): TGTGCCAGAAACAGGGGGCGCCTTGAAGCTTTCTTT. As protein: CARNRGRLEAFF.

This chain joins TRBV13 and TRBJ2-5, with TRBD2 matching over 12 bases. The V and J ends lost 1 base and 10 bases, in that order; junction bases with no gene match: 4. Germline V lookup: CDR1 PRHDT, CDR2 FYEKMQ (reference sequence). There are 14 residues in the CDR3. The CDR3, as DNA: TGTGCCAGCAGCTTAGCTCGACTAGCGGGGGACCAGTACTTC. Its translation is CASSLARLAGDQYF.

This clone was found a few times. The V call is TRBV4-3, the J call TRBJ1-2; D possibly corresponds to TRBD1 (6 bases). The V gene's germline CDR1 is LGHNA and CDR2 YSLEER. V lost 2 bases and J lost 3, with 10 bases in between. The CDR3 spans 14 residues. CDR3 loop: CASSQSRQDYGYTF. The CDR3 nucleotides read TGCGCCAGCAGCCAATCACGACAGGACTATGGCTACACCTTC.

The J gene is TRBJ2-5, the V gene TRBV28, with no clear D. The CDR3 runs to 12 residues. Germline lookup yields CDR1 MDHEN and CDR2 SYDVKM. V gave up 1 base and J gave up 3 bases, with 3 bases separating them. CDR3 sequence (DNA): TGTGCCAGCAGTTTATTAGAAGAGACCCAGTACTTC. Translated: CASSLLEETQYF.

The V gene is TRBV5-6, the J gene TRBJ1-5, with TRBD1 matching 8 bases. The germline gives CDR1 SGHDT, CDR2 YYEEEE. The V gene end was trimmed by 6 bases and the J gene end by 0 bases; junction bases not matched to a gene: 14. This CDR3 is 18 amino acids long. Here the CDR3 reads CASTLPGQEYNSNQPQHF. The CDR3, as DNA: TGTGCCAGCACCCTTCCGGGACAGGAGTACAATAGCAATCAGCCCCAGCATTTT. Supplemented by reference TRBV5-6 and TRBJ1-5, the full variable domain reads DAGVTQSPTHLIKTRGQQVTLRCSPKSGHDTVSWYQQALGQGPQFIFQYYEEEERQRGNFPDRFSGHQFPNYSSELNVNALLLGDSALYLCASTLPGQEYNSNQPQHFGDGTRLSIL.

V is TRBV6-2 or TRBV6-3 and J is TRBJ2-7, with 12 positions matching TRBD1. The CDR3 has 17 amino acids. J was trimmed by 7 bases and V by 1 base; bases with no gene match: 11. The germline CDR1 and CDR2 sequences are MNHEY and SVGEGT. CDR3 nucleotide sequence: TGTGCCAGCAGTTACTACGGCCGGGACAGGGGGCTAGGTGAGCAGTACTTC. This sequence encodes CASSYYGRDRGLGEQYF.

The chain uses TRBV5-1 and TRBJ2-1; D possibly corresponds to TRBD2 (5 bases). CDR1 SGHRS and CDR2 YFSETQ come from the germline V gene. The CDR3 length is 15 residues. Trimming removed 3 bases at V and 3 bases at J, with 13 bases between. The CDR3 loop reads CASSSTTGIYNEQFF. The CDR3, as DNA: TGCGCCAGCAGCTCCACGACGGGGATCTACAATGAGCAGTTCTTC.

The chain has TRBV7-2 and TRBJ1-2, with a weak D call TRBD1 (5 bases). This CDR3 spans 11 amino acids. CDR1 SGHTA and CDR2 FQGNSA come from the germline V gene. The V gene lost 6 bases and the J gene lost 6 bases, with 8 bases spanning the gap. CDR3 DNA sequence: TGTGCCAGCAGAGTAGGGGATGGCTACACCTTC. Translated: CASRVGDGYTF.

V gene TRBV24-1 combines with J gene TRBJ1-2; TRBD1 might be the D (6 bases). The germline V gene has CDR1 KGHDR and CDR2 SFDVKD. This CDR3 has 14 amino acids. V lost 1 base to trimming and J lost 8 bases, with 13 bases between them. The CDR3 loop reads CATSDFRQDWGYTF. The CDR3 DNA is TGTGCCACCAGTGATTTCCGACAGGACTGGGGCTACACCTTC.

The CDR3 loop reads CASSLQGGRYTEAFF. CDR3 bases: TGTGCCAGCAGCTTACAGGGTGGTCGATACACTGAAGCTTTCTTT. V and J are TRBV7-2 and TRBJ1-1; possibly TRBD1 for D (5 bases). Trimming took off 2 bases at V and 3 bases at J, with 13 bases between the two ends. The CDR3 runs to 15 residues. CDR1 SGHTA and CDR2 FQGNSA come from the germline V gene.

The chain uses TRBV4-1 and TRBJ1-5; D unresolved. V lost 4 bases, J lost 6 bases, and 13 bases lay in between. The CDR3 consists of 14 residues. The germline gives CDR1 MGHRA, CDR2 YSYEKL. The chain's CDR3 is CASSLPRPGQPQHF. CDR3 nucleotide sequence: TGCGCCAGCAGCCTACCTCGTCCCGGTCAGCCCCAGCATTTT.

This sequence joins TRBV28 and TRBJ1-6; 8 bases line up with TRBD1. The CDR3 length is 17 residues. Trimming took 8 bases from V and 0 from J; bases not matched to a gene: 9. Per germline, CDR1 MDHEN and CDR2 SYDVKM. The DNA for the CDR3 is TGTGCCAGCTGCTTACTCACAGGGGGCTCCTATAATTCACCCCTCCACTTT. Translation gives CASCLLTGGSYNSPLHF.

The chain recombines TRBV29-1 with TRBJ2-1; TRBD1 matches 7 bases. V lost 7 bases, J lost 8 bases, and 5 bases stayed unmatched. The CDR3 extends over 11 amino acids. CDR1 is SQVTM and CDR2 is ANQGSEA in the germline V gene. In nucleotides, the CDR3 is TGCAGCGCCATACAGGGGTATGAGCAGTTCTTC. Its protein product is CSAIQGYEQFF.

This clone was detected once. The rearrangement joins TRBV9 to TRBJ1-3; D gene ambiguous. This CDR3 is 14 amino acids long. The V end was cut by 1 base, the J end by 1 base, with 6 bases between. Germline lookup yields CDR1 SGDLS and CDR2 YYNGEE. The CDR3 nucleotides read TGTGCCAGCAGCGTATCACAGTCTGGAAACACCATATATTTT. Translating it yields CASSVSQSGNTIYF.

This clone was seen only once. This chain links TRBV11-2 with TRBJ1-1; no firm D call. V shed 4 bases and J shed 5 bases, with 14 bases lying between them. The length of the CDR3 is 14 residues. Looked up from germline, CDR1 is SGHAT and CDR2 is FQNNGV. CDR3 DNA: TGTGCCAGCAGCTCCTGGGAGGCAGTGACTGAAGCTTTCTTT. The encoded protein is CASSSWEAVTEAFF.

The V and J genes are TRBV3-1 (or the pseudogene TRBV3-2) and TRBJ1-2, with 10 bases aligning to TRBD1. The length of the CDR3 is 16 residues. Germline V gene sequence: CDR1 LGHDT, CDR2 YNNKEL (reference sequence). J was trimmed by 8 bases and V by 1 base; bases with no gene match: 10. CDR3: CASSQAGDRGSSGYTF. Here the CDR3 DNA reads TGTGCCAGCAGCCAAGCGGGGGACAGGGGATCCTCAGGCTACACCTTC.

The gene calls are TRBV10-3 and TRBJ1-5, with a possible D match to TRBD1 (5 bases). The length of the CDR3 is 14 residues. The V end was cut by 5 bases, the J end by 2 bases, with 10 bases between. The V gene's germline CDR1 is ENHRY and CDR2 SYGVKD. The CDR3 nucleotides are TGTGCCATCAGTAAGGAAGGGGGCAATCAGCCCCAGCATTTT. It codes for CAISKEGGNQPQHF.

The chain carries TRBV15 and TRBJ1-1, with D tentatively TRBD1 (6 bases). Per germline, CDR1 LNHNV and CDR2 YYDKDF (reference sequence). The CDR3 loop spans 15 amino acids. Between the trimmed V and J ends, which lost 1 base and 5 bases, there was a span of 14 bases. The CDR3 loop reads CATSRVGGEHTEAFF. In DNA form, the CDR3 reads TGTGCCACCAGCAGAGTTGGGGGCGAACATACTGAAGCTTTCTTT.

CDR3 amino acids: CASSSLYYGYTF. The CDR3 DNA reads TGTGCCAGTAGCTCGTTGTACTATGGCTACACCTTC. The chain is built from TRBV19 and TRBJ1-2; no reliable D call. Trimming pared 6 bases from V and 3 bases from J, leaving 8 bases between. This CDR3 region has 12 residues. Germline CDR1 and CDR2: LNHDA and SQIVND (reference sequence).

The CDR3 DNA sequence: TGTGCCACCAGTGATTCGACCGGGACAGGGGCCTCCCGGACCGGGGAGCTGTTTTTT. It specifies CATSDSTGTGASRTGELFF. The chain couples TRBV24-1 to TRBJ2-2, with 10 bases lining up with TRBD1. This CDR3 is 19 amino acids long. V lost 2 bases and J lost 5; bases outside the gene matches: 13. In germline, CDR1 is KGHDR, CDR2 SFDVKD.

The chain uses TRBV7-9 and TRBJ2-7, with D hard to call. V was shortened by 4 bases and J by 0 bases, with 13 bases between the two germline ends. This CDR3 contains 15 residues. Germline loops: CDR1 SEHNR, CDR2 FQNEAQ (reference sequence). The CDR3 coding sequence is TGTGCCAGCAGCTCTCTAAGTGCCGCCTCCTACGAGCAGTACGTC. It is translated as CASSSLSAASYEQYV.

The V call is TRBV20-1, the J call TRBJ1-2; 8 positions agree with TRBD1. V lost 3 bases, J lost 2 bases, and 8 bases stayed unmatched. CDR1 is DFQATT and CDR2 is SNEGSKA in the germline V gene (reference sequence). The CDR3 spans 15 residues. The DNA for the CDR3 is TGCAGTGCTAGTAGGGGACAGGCCAGGAACTATGGCTACACCTTC. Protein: CSASRGQARNYGYTF.

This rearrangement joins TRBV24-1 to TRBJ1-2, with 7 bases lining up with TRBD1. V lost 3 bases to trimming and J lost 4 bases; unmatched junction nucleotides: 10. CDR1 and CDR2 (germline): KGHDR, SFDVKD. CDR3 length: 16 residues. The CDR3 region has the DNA TGTGCCACCAGTGATCGGGACACAGGGGACGGCTATGGCTACACCTTC. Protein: CATSDRDTGDGYGYTF.

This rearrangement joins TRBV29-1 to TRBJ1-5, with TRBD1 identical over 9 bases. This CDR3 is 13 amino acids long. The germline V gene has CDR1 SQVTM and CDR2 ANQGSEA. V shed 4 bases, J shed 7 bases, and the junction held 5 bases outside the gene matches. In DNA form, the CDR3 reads TGCAGCGTTGGGGGACAGGGAGGACAGCCCCAGCATTTT. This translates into CSVGGQGGQPQHF.

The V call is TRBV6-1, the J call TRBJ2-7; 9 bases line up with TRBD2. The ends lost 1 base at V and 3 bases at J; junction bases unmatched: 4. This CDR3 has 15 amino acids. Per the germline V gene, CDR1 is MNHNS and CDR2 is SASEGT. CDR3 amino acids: CASSEVGSGSYEQYF. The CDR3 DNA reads TGTGCCAGCAGTGAAGTTGGTAGCGGGAGCTACGAGCAGTACTTC.

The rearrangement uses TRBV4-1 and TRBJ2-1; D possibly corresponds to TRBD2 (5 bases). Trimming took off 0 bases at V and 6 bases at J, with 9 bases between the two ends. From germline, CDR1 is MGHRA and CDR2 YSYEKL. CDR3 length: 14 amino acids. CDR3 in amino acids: CASSQDGLANEQFF. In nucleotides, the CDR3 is TGCGCCAGCAGCCAAGATGGGCTAGCCAATGAGCAGTTCTTC.